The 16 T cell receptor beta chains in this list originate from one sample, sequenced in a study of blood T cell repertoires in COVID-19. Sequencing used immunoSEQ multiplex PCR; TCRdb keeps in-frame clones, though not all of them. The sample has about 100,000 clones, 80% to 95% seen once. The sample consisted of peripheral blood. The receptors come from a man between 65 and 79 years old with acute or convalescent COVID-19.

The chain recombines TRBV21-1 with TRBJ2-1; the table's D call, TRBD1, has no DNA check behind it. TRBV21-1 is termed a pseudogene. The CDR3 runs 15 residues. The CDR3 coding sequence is TGTGCCAGCAGCAAAGAGGGGACAGGCCTCAATGAGCAGTTCTTC. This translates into CASSKEGTGLNEQFF.

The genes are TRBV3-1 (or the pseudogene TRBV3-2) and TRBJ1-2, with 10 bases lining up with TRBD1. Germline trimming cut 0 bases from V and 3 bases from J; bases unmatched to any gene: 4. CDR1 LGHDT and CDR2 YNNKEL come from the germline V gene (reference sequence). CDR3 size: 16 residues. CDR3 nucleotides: TGTGCCAGCAGCCAAGATTTCGGGACAGGGGACTATGGCTACACCTTC. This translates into CASSQDFGTGDYGYTF.

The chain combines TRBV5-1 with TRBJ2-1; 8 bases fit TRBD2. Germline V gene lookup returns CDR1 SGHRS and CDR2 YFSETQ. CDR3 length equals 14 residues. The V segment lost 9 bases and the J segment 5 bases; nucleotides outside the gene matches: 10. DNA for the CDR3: TGCGCCACCTCCGGGGCGGGAGGTAACAATGAGCAGTTCTTC. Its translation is CATSGAGGNNEQFF. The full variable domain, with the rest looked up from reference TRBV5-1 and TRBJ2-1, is KAGVTQTPRYLIKTRGQQVTLSCSPISGHRSVSWYQQTPGQGLQFLFEYFSETQRNKGNFPGRFSGRQFSNSRSEMNVSTLELGDSALYLCATSGAGGNNEQFFGPGTRLTVL.

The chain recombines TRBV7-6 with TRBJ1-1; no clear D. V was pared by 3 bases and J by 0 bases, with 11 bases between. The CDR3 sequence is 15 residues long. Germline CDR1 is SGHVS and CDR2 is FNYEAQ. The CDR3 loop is CASSFSASMNTEAFF. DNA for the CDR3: TGTGCCAGCAGCTTCTCAGCGTCCATGAACACTGAAGCTTTCTTT.

CDR3 DNA sequence: TGTGCCAGCAGCCCCCAGGGGGGTTCCTACGAGCAGTACTTC. It encodes CASSPQGGSYEQYF. The rearrangement uses TRBV7-2 and TRBJ2-7, with D possibly being TRBD1 (7 bases). The CDR3 loop spans 14 amino acids. V was shortened by 5 bases and J by 1 base, with 12 bases between the two germline ends. The germline CDR1 and CDR2 sequences are SGHTA and FQGNSA.

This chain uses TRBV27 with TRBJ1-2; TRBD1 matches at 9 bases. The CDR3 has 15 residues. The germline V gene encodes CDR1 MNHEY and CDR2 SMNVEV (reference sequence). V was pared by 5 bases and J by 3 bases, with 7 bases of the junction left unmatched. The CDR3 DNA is TGTGCCAGCAGTCTGTACAGGGGGCGTGACTATGGCTACACCTTC. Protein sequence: CASSLYRGRDYGYTF.

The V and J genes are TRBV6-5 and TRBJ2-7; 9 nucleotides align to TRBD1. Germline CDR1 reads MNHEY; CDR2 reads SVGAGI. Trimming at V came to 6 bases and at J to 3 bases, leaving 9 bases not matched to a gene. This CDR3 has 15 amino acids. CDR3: CASSFGQGSGYEQYF. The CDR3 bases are TGTGCCAGCAGCTTCGGACAGGGGAGTGGCTACGAGCAGTACTTC.

In DNA, the CDR3 is TGTGCCAGCAGTTTATTGGGCACCTACTACGAGCAGTACTTC. It yields the protein CASSLLGTYYEQYF. V usage is TRBV28 and J usage is TRBJ2-7; D call uncertain. V was cut by 1 base and J by 3 bases, with 10 bases left in between. The CDR3 sequence is 14 residues long. Germline loops: CDR1 MDHEN, CDR2 SYDVKM.

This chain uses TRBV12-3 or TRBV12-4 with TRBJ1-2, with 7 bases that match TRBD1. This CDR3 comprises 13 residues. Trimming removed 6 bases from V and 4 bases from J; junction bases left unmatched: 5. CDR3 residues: CASREGQAYGYTF. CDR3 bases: TGTGCCAGCAGGGAAGGACAGGCCTATGGCTACACCTTC.

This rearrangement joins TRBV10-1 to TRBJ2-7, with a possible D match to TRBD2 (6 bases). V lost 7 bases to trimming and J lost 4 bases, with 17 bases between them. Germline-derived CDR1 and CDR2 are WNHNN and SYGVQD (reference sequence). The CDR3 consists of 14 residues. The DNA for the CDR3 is TGCGCCAGCAAGATCGGGGAGGATCAATACGAGCAGTACTTC. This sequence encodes CASKIGEDQYEQYF.

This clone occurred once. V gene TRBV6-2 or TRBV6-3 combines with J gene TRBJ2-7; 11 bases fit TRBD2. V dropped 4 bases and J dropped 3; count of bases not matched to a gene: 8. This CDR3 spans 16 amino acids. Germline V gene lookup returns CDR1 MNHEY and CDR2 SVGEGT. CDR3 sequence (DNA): TGTGCCAGCAGTTCGCCGGATAGCGGGGGGGGCTACGAGCAGTACTTC. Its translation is CASSSPDSGGGYEQYF.

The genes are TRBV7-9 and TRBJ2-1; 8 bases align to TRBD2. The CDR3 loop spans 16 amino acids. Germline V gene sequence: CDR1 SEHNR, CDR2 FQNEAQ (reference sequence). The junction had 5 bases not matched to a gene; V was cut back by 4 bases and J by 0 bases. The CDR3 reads CASSSLAGISYNEQFF. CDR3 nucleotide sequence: TGTGCCAGCAGCTCCTTAGCGGGAATCTCCTACAATGAGCAGTTCTTC.

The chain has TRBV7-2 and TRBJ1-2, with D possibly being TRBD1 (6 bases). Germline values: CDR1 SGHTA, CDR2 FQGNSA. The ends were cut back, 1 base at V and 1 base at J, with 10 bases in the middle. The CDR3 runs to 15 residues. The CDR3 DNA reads TGTGCCAGCAGCTTAGAGGGGGAACTTAACTATGGCTACACCTTC. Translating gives CASSLEGELNYGYTF.

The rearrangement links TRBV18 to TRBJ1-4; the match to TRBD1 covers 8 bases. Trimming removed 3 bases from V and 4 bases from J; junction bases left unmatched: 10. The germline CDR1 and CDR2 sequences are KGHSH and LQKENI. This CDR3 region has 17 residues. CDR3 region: CASSPGTGARHNEKLFF. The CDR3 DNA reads TGTGCCAGCTCACCCGGGACAGGAGCGCGGCATAATGAAAAACTGTTTTTT.

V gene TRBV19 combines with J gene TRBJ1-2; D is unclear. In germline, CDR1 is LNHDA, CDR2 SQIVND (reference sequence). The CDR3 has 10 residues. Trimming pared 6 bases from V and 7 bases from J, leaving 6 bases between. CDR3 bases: TGTGCCAGTAGGTTGAGTGGCTACACCTTC. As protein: CASRLSGYTF.

The CDR3 spells CAIMGGLLSGNTIYF. CDR3 nucleotides: TGTGCCATCATGGGGGGGCTACTCTCTGGAAACACCATATATTTT. The V and J genes are TRBV10-3 and TRBJ1-3, with D perhaps matching TRBD1 (6 bases). Trimming cost V 7 bases and J 0 bases, with 13 bases left between them. Germline lookup yields CDR1 ENHRY and CDR2 SYGVKD. This CDR3 comprises 15 residues.